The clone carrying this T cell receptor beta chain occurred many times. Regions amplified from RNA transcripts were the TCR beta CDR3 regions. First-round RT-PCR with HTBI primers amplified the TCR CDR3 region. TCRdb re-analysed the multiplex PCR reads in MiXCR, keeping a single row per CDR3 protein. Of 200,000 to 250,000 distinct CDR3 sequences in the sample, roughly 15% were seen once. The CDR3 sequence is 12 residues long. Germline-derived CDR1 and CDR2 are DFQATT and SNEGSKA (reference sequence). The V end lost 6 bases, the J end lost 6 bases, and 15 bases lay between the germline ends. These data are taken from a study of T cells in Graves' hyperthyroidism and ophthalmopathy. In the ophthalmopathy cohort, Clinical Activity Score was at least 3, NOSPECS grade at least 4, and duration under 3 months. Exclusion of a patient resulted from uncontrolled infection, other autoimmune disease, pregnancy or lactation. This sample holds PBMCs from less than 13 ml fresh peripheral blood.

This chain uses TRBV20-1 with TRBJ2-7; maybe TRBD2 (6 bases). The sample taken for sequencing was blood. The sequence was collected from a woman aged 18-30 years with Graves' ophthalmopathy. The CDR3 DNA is TGCAGTGCCCCCCGACTAGTCAGCGAGCAGTACTTC. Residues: CSAPRLVSEQYF.